This T cell receptor (beta chain) was recovered during a study of T cell changes during pregnancy in multiple sclerosis. V was shortened by 4 bases and J by 0 bases, with 19 bases between the two germline ends. Germline V gives CDR1 MGHRA, CDR2 YSYEKL. CDR3 length: 18 amino acids. Method: immunoSEQ multiplex PCR; TCRdb's copy keeps in-frame clones and lacks some. The table shows about 57,000 clones, with approximately 90% occurring only once. The specimen comprised peripheral blood, sampled after pregnancy. V and J are TRBV4-1 and TRBJ1-5; perhaps TRBD1 as D (6 bases). This sequence originates from a female donor in good health, enrolled as a control in a pregnancy study. For the CDR3, the DNA is TGCGCCAGCAGCCCCCAGGGCAAGGGGGGGAGTAGCAATCAGCCCCAGCATTTT. Translated: CASSPQGKGGSSNQPQHF.